These 5 T cell receptor beta chains share one sample of origin, sequenced in a study of T cell repertoires in ileal Crohn's disease. The time point was: inflamed ileum from the surgical specimen. Profiling relied on immunoSEQ multiplex PCR, and the TCRdb table lists in-frame clones only, not all of them. The sample lists 9,000 to 13,000 clones, roughly 84% seen once, with over 7.5% in the top ten. Input material: ileal tissue. The receptors were gathered from an adult with Crohn's disease.

J is TRBJ2-2 and V is TRBV9, with a weak D call TRBD1 (6 bases). Trimming stripped 5 bases from V and 2 bases from J, with 7 bases between. CDR3 length: 13 amino acids. Germline CDR1 reads SGDLS; CDR2 reads YYNGEE. CDR3 amino acids: CASRGQNTGELFF. CDR3 DNA sequence: TGTGCCAGCAGGGGACAAAACACCGGGGAGCTGTTTTTT.

The rearrangement joins TRBV30 to TRBJ1-1; possibly TRBD1 for D (6 bases). CDR3 length: 13 residues. The germline V gene encodes CDR1 GTSNPN and CDR2 SVGIG (reference sequence). Trimming cost V 4 bases and J 5 bases, with 14 bases left between them. Written as DNA, the CDR3 is TGTGCCTGGACTTCTCGCAGGGGAACTGAAGCTTTCTTT. Protein sequence: CAWTSRRGTEAFF.

V is TRBV5-6 and J is TRBJ2-3; 9 nucleotides match TRBD2. J gave up 6 bases and V 6 bases, and 8 bases lay outside the gene matches. This CDR3 spans 14 amino acids. From germline, CDR1 is SGHDT and CDR2 YYEEEE. CDR3 loop: CASTDSGRGDTQYF. Written as DNA, the CDR3 is TGTGCCAGCACCGATAGCGGGAGAGGGGATACGCAGTATTTT.

The chain carries TRBV2 and TRBJ1-1, with a weak D call TRBD1 (5 bases). The CDR3 extends over 13 amino acids. CDR1 is SNHLY and CDR2 is FYNNEI in the germline V gene. With 4 bases removed from V and 3 bases from J, the gap between germline ends came to 9 bases. The CDR3: CASSADSYTEAFF. The CDR3 bases are TGTGCCAGCAGTGCAGACAGCTACACTGAAGCTTTCTTT.

This sequence joins TRBV2 and TRBJ2-2; no reliable D call. The CDR3 loop spans 13 amino acids. Germline-derived CDR1 and CDR2 are SNHLY and FYNNEI. Trimming shortened V by 3 bases and J by 5 bases, and 7 bases separated the two germline ends. The CDR3 DNA follows: TGTGCCAGCAGTGATGAGAGAACCGGGGAGCTGTTTTTT. Translation gives CASSDERTGELFF.